Listed below are T cell receptor beta chains from one sample, sequenced in a study of T-cell memory formation after mild COVID-19. MiXCR, run by TCRdb on the 5' RACE reads, gives a single entry per CDR3 protein. The sample holds 550,000 to 650,000 distinct CDR3 sequences; approximately 15% are singletons and the top ten take roughly 8%. Sequencing was carried out using PBMCs or a T cell subset sorted from them (not recorded which). Source of these receptors: an adult woman who had mild COVID-19 (a few samples of this study predate the infection). Cell type and time point are not known. Each CDR3 is given with its conserved first and last residue. A D gene is named only where the DNA matches it firmly. Clone size is not always given. Where it is, it says once, few, many or a class for expanded clones.

j_gene,abundance,d_gene,v_gene,CDR3aa,CDR3nt
TRBJ2-1,.,TRBD2,TRBV5-1,CASSKGTSGSSYNEQFF,TGCGCCAGCAGCAAAGGGACTAGCGGGAGCTCCTACAATGAGCAGTTCTTC
TRBJ2-7,few,TRBD1,TRBV29-1,CSVPSTGGYEQYF,TGCAGCGTTCCCTCGACAGGGGGCTACGAGCAGTACTTC
TRBJ1-4,many,TRBD1,TRBV7-2,CASSLVGGGMNEKLFF,TGTGCCAGCAGCTTAGTTGGAGGGGGCATGAATGAAAAACTGTTTTTT
TRBJ2-7,few,TRBD1,TRBV27,CASSLGQGKGISYEQYF,TGTGCCAGCAGTCTGGGACAGGGAAAGGGGATCTCCTACGAGCAGTACTTC
TRBJ1-1,.,.,TRBV29-1,CSAGRVRERYTEAFF,TGCAGCGCCGGTAGAGTCAGGGAGCGGTACACTGAAGCTTTCTTT
TRBJ1-2,.,.,TRBV5-4,CASSSEGTHINYGYTF,TGTGCCAGCAGCTCGGAGGGGACACACATTAACTATGGCTACACCTTC
TRBJ2-3,.,TRBD2,TRBV7-9,CASSPAGTSSVDTQYF,TGTGCCAGCAGCCCCGCCGGGACTAGTTCTGTAGATACGCAGTATTTT
TRBJ2-6,few,TRBD2,TRBV9,CASSVERGRASGANVLTF,TGTGCCAGCAGCGTAGAACGTGGGAGGGCCTCTGGGGCCAACGTCCTGACTTTC
TRBJ2-5,few,.,TRBV21-1,CASSNLLLFGTGGGETQYF,TGTGCCAGCAGCAATTTACTTCTTTTTGGGACAGGGGGCGGGGAGACCCAGTACTTC
TRBJ2-5,.,.,TRBV4-1,CASSRDLAAPETQYF,TGCGCCAGCAGCCGGGACTTAGCGGCCCCAGAGACCCAGTACTTC
TRBJ2-3,.,.,TRBV29-1,CSVGGWTTDTQYF,TGCAGCGTTGGCGGGTGGACGACAGATACGCAGTATTTT
TRBJ1-5,.,.,TRBV15,CATSTPWGQPQHF,TGTGCCACCAGCACCCCTTGGGGTCAGCCCCAGCATTTT
TRBJ1-1,few,.,TRBV5-5,CASSLSGALNTEAFF,TGTGCCAGCAGCTTGTCGGGGGCCCTGAACACTGAAGCTTTCTTT
TRBJ2-1,.,.,TRBV6-2/TRBV6-3,CASSPRGSAYNEQFF,TGTGCCAGCAGCCCGCGGGGTTCGGCTTACAATGAGCAGTTCTTC
TRBJ1-1,few,.,TRBV6-5,CASSSLRAKHRRLNTEAFF,TGTGCCAGCAGTTCTCTTAGAGCTAAACACCGTCGATTGAACACTGAAGCTTTCTTT
TRBJ1-5,.,.,TRBV2,CASSLLPGEDGQPQHF,TGTGCCAGCAGTCTACTGCCAGGGGAGGATGGTCAGCCCCAGCATTTT
TRBJ2-2,.,TRBD1,TRBV9,CASSLRTGRFTGELFF,TGTGCCAGCAGCTTAAGGACAGGGCGGTTCACCGGGGAGCTGTTTTTT
TRBJ2-1,.,.,TRBV24-1,CATSDLGGVSGANEQFF,TGTGCCACCAGTGATTTAGGGGGTGTATCGGGGGCCAATGAGCAGTTCTTC
TRBJ1-2,.,.,TRBV5-1,CASSLGEFYGYTF,TGCGCCAGCAGTCTTGGCGAATTCTATGGCTACACCTTC
TRBJ2-7,few,.,TRBV5-4,CASSGGLGPYEQYF,TGTGCCAGCAGCGGGGGACTGGGACCCTACGAGCAGTACTTC
TRBJ2-5,few,.,TRBV7-6,CASSLDAGETQYF,TGTGCCAGCAGCTTAGATGCGGGGGAGACCCAGTACTTC
TRBJ1-5,.,.,TRBV6-2/TRBV6-3,CASSRLRVSIQNQPQHF,TGTGCCAGCAGCCGTCTGCGGGTATCAATTCAAAATCAGCCCCAGCATTTT
TRBJ2-2,.,.,TRBV29-1,CSVTTGGPGELFF,TGCAGCGTAACGACGGGTGGACCCGGGGAGCTGTTTTTT
TRBJ2-2,few,TRBD2,TRBV15,CATSREGGYTGELFF,TGTGCCACCAGCAGAGAGGGGGGGTACACCGGGGAGCTGTTTTTT
TRBJ2-7,few,.,TRBV5-1,CASSFSPDEQYF,TGCGCCAGCAGCTTTTCGCCGGACGAGCAGTACTTC
TRBJ2-1,.,TRBD2,TRBV3-1,CASSQALAGARNEQFF,TGTGCCAGCAGCCAAGCTCTAGCGGGAGCTAGGAATGAGCAGTTCTTC
TRBJ1-2,.,TRBD1,TRBV18,CASSSRTGDGYTF,TGTGCCAGCTCATCTAGGACAGGGGATGGCTACACCTTC
TRBJ1-1,.,.,TRBV18,CASSPSQRRVNTEAFF,TGTGCCAGCTCACCATCCCAGCGACGGGTGAACACTGAAGCTTTCTTT
TRBJ2-5,.,.,TRBV5-1,CASSTAGETQYF,TGCGCCAGCAGCACGGCCGGAGAGACCCAGTACTTC
TRBJ2-7,.,TRBD2,TRBV30,CAWSAWGGGVYEQYF,TGTGCCTGGAGTGCGTGGGGCGGGGGGGTCTACGAGCAGTACTTC
TRBJ2-7,.,TRBD1,TRBV5-4,CASSLKQGAVREQYF,TGTGCCAGCAGCTTAAAACAGGGGGCCGTCCGCGAGCAGTACTTC
TRBJ1-2,.,.,TRBV19,CASSIAQNYGYTF,TGTGCCAGTAGTATAGCTCAGAACTATGGCTACACCTTC
TRBJ1-3,few,.,TRBV5-1,CASSLASQASSGNTIYF,TGCGCCAGCAGCTTGGCCTCACAGGCTAGCTCTGGAAACACCATATATTTT
TRBJ2-5,few,TRBD1,TRBV5-6,CASSLPGTGGGETQYF,TGTGCCAGCAGCTTGCCCGGGACAGGGGGCGGCGAGACCCAGTACTTC
TRBJ2-7,.,.,TRBV11-1,CASSHPESYEQYF,TGTGCCAGCAGCCACCCGGAGTCCTACGAGCAGTACTTC
TRBJ2-5,.,TRBD1,TRBV9,CASSEWGQALSGDTQYF,TGTGCCAGCAGCGAATGGGGACAGGCCCTTTCTGGGGACACCCAGTACTTC
TRBJ2-7,.,.,TRBV9,CASSVGAGLAYEQYF,TGTGCCAGCAGCGTAGGGGCAGGCCTAGCCTACGAGCAGTACTTC
TRBJ1-4,few,TRBD1,TRBV20-1,CSANSGGNEKLFF,TGCAGTGCTAACTCAGGGGGCAACGAAAAACTGTTTTTT
TRBJ1-2,.,.,TRBV14,CASSHLPQVVANYGYTF,TGTGCCAGCAGCCACCTTCCACAGGTTGTGGCGAACTATGGCTACACCTTC
TRBJ2-5,.,.,TRBV21-1,CARSGSGSRKETQYF,TGTGCCAGAAGTGGTAGCGGGAGCCGGAAAGAGACCCAGTACTTC
TRBJ2-1,.,.,TRBV20-1,CSATWRRGLLF,TGCAGTGCGACTTGGAGGCGGGGGCTCCTCTTC
TRBJ2-1,few,.,TRBV9,CASSVEPSGYNEQFF,TGTGCCAGCAGCGTAGAACCAAGCGGATACAATGAGCAGTTCTTC
TRBJ2-3,few,.,TRBV12-3/TRBV12-4,CASSLDGLMAQYF,TGTGCCAGCAGTTTAGATGGACTAATGGCGCAGTATTTT
TRBJ2-3,.,.,TRBV5-6,CASSVGTSSRGTDTQYF,TGTGCCAGCAGCGTGGGGACTTCTTCACGGGGCACAGATACGCAGTATTTT
TRBJ1-1,.,.,TRBV4-2,CASSQEFQGGNTEAFF,TGTGCCAGCAGCCAAGAGTTTCAAGGGGGGAACACTGAAGCTTTCTTT
TRBJ1-5,.,TRBD1,TRBV18,CASSPTGGVGQPQHF,TGTGCCAGCTCACCAACAGGGGGAGTCGGTCAGCCCCAGCATTTT
TRBJ2-7,few,TRBD2,TRBV7-2,CASSSHTTGTSGKEQYF,TGTGCCAGCAGCTCACACACAACCGGGACTAGCGGAAAGGAGCAGTACTTC
TRBJ2-7,few,.,TRBV7-9,CASSFQLGEQYF,TGTGCCAGCAGTTTCCAGCTCGGGGAGCAGTACTTC
TRBJ2-5,.,.,TRBV7-2,CASSPRDGPAETQYF,TGTGCCAGCAGCCCTCGCGACGGCCCCGCAGAGACCCAGTACTTC
TRBJ2-1,.,TRBD2,TRBV6-2/TRBV6-3,CASSYSWTSGRYEQFF,TGTGCCAGCAGTTACTCCTGGACTAGCGGGAGGTATGAGCAGTTCTTC
TRBJ1-1,few,.,TRBV5-4,CASIRQVGYATEAFF,TGTGCCAGCATACGACAGGTCGGTTATGCCACTGAAGCTTTCTTT